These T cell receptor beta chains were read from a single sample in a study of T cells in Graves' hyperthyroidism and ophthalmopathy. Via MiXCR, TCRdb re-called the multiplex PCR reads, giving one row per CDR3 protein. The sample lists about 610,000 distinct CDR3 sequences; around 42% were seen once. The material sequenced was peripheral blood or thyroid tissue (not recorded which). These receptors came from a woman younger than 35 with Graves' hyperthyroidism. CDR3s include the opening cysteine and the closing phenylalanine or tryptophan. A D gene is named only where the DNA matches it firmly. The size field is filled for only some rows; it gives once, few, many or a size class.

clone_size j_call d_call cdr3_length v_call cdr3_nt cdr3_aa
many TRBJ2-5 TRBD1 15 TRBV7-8 TGTGCCAGCAGCTACGGACAGGCAAACCAAGAGACCCAGTACTTC CASSYGQANQETQYF
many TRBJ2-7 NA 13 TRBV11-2 TGTGCCAGCAGCCCACCTTGGGGGTACGAGCAGTACTTC CASSPPWGYEQYF
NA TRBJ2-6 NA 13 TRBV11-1 TGTGCCAGGGTAGGTGCTGGGGCCAACGTCCTGACTTTC CARVGAGANVLTF
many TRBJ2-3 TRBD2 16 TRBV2 TGTGCCAGCAGTGGGTCACTAGCGGACGGCACAGATACGCAGTATTTT CASSGSLADGTDTQYF
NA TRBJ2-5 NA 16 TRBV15 TGTGCCACCAGCAGAGGGGGAATGGGTCGCGAAGAGACCCAGTACTTC CATSRGGMGREETQYF
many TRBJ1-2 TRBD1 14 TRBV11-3 TGTGCCAGCAGCTTCAGGGGGTCTATCTATGGCTACACCTTC CASSFRGSIYGYTF
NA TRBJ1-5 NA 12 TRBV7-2 TGTGCCAGCAGCCCAGGACTAGCCGATGAGCAGTTT CASSPGLADEQF
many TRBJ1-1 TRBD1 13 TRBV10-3 TGTGCCATCAGTGGACAGGGGGCCCCTGAAGCTTTCTTT CAISGQGAPEAFF
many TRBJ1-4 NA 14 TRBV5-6 TGTGCCAGCACCTGGGGGTTGGCTAATGAAAAACTGTTTTTT CASTWGLANEKLFF
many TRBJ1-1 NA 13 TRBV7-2 TGTGCCAGCAGCTTGGTCCTGAACACTGAAGCTTTCTTT CASSLVLNTEAFF
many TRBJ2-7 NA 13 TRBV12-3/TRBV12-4 TGTGCCAGCAGCGGAGTAGGGCCCTACGAGCAGTACTTC CASSGVGPYEQYF
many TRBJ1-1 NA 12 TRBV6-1 TGTGCCAGCAGTAAGCTGAACACTGAAGCTTTCTTT CASSKLNTEAFF
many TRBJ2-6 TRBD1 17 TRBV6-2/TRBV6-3 TGTGCCAGCAGCCCGGGACAGGGGGCGTTGGGGGCCAACGTCCTGACTTTC CASSPGQGALGANVLTF